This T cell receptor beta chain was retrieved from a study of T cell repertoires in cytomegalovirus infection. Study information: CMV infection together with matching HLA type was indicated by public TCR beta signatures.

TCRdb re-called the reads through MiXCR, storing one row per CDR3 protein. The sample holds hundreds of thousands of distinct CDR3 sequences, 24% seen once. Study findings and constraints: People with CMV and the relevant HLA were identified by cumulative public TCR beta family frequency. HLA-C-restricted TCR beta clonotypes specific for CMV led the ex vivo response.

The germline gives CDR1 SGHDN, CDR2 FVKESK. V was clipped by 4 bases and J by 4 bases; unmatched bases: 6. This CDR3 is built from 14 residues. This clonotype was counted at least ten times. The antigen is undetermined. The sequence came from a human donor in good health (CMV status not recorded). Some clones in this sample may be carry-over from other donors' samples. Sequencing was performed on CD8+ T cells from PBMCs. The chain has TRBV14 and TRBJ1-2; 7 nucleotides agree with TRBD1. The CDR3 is CASSRYRGAYGYTF. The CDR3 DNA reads TGTGCCAGCAGCCGATACAGGGGAGCCTATGGCTACACCTTC.